This TCR beta chain stems from a study of blood T cell repertoires in COVID-19. Study overall: COVID-19 samples from acute and convalescent phases originated in the United States, Italy and Spain.

Followed over time, Seattle patients had been enrolled while infection was active. V was clipped by 0 bases and J by 2 bases; unmatched bases: 5. The CDR3 totals 17 residues. Germline CDR1 SGHRS, CDR2 YFSETQ. As handled by the study authors: Estimation of nucleated cell counts relied on the amplification of reference gene primers. This table comes from immunoSEQ multiplex PCR, and its TCRdb copy is limited to in-frame clones, with some not included. V, J and clone size were drawn from that table, and D and trimming were deduced from the DNA. The sample yields about 71,000 clones, 65% to 90% seen once.

Specimen: peripheral blood. The receptor comes from a man between 25 and 39 years old with COVID-19, enrolled during active disease. J is TRBJ2-7 and V is TRBV5-1; 13 bases are a match to TRBD2. CDR3 coding DNA: TGCGCCAGCAGCTTGGGGGGGACTAGCGGGGTAACCTACGAGCAGTACTTC. Amino acids: CASSLGGTSGVTYEQYF.